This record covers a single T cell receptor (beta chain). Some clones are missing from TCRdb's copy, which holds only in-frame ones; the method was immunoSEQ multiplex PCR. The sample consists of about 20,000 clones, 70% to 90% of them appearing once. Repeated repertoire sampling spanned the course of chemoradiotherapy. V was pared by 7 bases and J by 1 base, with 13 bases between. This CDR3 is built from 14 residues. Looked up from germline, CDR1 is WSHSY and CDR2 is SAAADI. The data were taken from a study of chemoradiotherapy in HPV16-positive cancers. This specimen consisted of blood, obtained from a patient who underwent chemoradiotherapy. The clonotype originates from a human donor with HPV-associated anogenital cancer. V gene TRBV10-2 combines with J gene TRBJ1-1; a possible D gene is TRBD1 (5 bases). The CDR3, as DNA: TGCGCCAGCACCGCGGGGCGGACGAACACTGAAGCTTTCTTT. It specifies CASTAGRTNTEAFF.